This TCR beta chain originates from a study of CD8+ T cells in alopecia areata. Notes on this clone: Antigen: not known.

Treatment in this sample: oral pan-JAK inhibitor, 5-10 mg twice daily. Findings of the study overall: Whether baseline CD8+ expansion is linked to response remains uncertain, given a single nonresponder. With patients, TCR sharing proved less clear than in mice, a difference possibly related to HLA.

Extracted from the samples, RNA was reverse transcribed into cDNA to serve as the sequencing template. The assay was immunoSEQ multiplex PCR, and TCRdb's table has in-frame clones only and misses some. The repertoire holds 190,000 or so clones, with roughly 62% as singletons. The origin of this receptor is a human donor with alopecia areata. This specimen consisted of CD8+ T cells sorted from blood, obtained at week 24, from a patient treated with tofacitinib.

The DNA for the CDR3 is TGTGCCAGCAGTTATCAAGGCTACACCTTC. Protein product: CASSYQGYTF. The chain carries TRBV6-6 and TRBJ1-2; D unclear. The V end lost 3 bases, the J end lost 8 bases, and 4 bases lay between the germline ends. Germline V gene sequence: CDR1 MNHNY, CDR2 SVGAGI (reference sequence). CDR3 length: 10 residues.